This T cell receptor beta chain was documented in a study of blood T cell repertoires in COVID-19. The junction had 11 bases not matched to a gene; V was cut back by 4 bases and J by 1 base. The CDR3 runs to 18 residues. Germline V gives CDR1 SGHRS, CDR2 YFSETQ. Up to 2 weeks before entering the study, exposed participants had met a COVID-19 case. The repertoire was sequenced with immunoSEQ multiplex PCR; TCRdb's copy has only in-frame clones and lacks some. The data contain roughly 200,000 clones, 65% to 90% of them singletons. Sequences were obtained from PBMCs or T cells enriched from blood (not recorded which). The chain links TRBV5-1 to TRBJ1-6; 7 bases line up with TRBD1. This receptor was taken from a woman aged 30 to 39 who had been exposed to COVID-19. CDR3 region: CASSPTTGVRSYNSPLHF. CDR3 sequence (DNA): TGCGCCAGCAGCCCCACAACAGGGGTGAGGTCCTATAATTCACCCCTCCACTTT.